This section outlines one T cell receptor (beta chain) sequence together with its context. This specimen comes from a study of stem cell transplantation in POMP-related autoinflammatory disease. The data were produced by immunoSEQ multiplex PCR, yet TCRdb's version contains in-frame clones alone and is incomplete. This table holds some 68,000 clones, roughly 88% found once. This CDR3 is 11 amino acids long. CDR1 is MNHNY, CDR2 SVGAGI, per germline (reference sequence). Trimming took 11 bases from V and 7 from J, leaving 12 bases between them. The chain couples TRBV6-6 to TRBJ2-4; D not certain. The receptor was isolated from a human patient with POMP-related autoinflammation and immune dysregulation (PRAID). Some T cells may possibly be graft donor cells. Sequencing was performed on CD4+ T cells from PBMCs, taken after stem cell transplantation. The CDR3 spells CAATASNIQYF. The CDR3 DNA reads TGTGCCGCCACAGCGAGCAACATTCAGTACTTC.